This T cell receptor (beta chain) was documented in a study of Graves' ophthalmopathy and Graves' hyperthyroidism. Study as a whole: Absence of ophthalmopathy within 18 months of follow-up defined stable hyperthyroidism. General observations from the study: Most expanded clonotypes from thyroid (those above 0.001 frequency) were also found in blood.

About this clonotype: Antigen unknown. The germline gene is not matched at one end of the junction; a read error may be the cause.

The evidence that diagnosis relied on was clinical symptoms, serum thyroxine, TRAb, thyroid ultrasound and orbital computed tomography. Scientists amplified the TCR beta CDR3 regions from RNA transcripts. Scientists carried out first-round RT-PCR using HTBI primers and then a second-round multiplex PCR. Each CDR3 protein gets one entry after TCRdb re-called the multiplex PCR reads with MiXCR. This sample yields 900,000 to 1,200,000 distinct CDR3 sequences, of which about 40% are seen a single time; over 8.5% belongs to the top ten. The CDR3 runs to 8 residues. Germline loops: CDR1 SNHLY, CDR2 FYNNEI.

Specimen: peripheral blood or thyroid tissue (not recorded which). The genes are TRBV2 and TRBJ2-5, with D perhaps matching TRBD1 (5 bases). The sequence was obtained from an adult man with Graves' hyperthyroidism. The CDR3 spells CASSASGF. The CDR3 coding sequence is TGTGCCAGCAGTGCTTCAGGGTTC.